The clone carrying this TCR beta chain was counted a single time. The antigen remains unidentified. Some clones are missing from TCRdb's copy, which holds only in-frame ones; the method was immunoSEQ multiplex PCR. The profile shows about 100,000 clones, over 90% of them singletons. The source of the sample is a study of T cell responses to AZD1222 COVID-19 vaccine. Regarding the study as a whole: Targets within unmutated variant regions were reportedly found for nearly half of spike-specific TCRs.

Here the sequenced sample was peripheral blood, taken on day 0 of AZD1222 vaccination. This clonotype was obtained from an adult in good health.

CDR3 DNA sequence: TGTGCCAGCAGCCCACTAGCGGGAGGGCCAGAGCAGTTCTTC. It translates to CASSPLAGGPEQFF. V gene TRBV3-1 (or the pseudogene TRBV3-2) combines with J gene TRBJ2-1, with TRBD2 identical over 13 bases. The length of the CDR3 is 14 residues. J was trimmed by 10 bases and V by 4 bases; bases with no gene match: 4. CDR1 is LGHDT and CDR2 is YNNKEL in the germline V gene (reference sequence).